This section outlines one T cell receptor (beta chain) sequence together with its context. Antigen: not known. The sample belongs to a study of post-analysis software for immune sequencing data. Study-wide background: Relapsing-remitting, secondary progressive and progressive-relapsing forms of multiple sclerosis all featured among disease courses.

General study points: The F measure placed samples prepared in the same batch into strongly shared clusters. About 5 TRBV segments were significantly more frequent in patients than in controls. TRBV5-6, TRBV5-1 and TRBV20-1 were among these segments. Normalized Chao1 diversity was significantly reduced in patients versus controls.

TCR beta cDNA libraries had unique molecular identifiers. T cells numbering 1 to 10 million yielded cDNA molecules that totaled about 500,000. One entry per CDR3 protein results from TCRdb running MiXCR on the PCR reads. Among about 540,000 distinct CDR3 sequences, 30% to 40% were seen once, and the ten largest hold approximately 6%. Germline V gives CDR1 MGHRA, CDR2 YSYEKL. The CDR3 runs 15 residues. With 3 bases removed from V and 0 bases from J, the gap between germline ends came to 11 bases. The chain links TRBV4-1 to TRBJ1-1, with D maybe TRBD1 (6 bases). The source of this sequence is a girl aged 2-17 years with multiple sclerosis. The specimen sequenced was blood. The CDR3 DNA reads TGCGCCAGCAGCCAGGGAGGACAGTTGAACACTGAAGCTTTCTTT. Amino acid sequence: CASSQGGQLNTEAFF.